Each of the 9 T cell receptor beta chains below was sequenced from the same sample in a study of cytomegalovirus exposure and HLA in healthy donors. Researchers ran the PCR with 60 Vbeta and 13 Jbeta primers. Sequencing was performed with immunoSEQ multiplex PCR; in TCRdb, only in-frame clones are kept and a portion is missing. The sample lists 140,000 to 150,000 clones, 80% to 85% occurring once. Sequenced: PBMCs. The receptors were gathered from a male donor in good health and CMV-seronegative.

This clone was seen only once. V usage is TRBV7-3 and J usage is TRBJ2-5, with 7 bases identical to TRBD1. CDR1 and CDR2 from the germline V gene are SGHTA and FQGTGA. The V and J ends lost 1 base and 5 bases, in that order; junction bases with no gene match: 7. CDR3 length: 15 residues. CDR3 protein: CASSLIPGQLETQYF. The DNA of the CDR3 is TGTGCCAGCAGCTTAATCCCGGGACAGCTGGAGACCCAGTACTTC.

This chain joins TRBV27 and TRBJ1-2; 8 nucleotides match TRBD1. CDR1 and CDR2 (germline): MNHEY, SMNVEV (reference sequence). This CDR3 region has 14 residues. V dropped 5 bases and J dropped 7; count of bases not matched to a gene: 9. The CDR3 nucleotides read TGTGCCAGCAGTGCATTCAGGGGGCTTGGTGGCTACACCTTC. This codes for CASSAFRGLGGYTF.

This clone has just one count. The chain joins TRBV7-9 to TRBJ2-2, with TRBD1 matching over 7 bases. Germline trimming cut 5 bases from V and 0 bases from J; bases unmatched to any gene: 12. There are 18 residues in the CDR3. Germline V gives CDR1 SEHNR, CDR2 FQNEAQ (reference sequence). CDR3: CASSPTGVLGSNTGELFF. DNA for the CDR3: TGTGCCAGCAGCCCCACAGGGGTGTTGGGGTCGAACACCGGGGAGCTGTTTTTT.

The chain has TRBV5-6 and TRBJ1-4; D perhaps matches TRBD1 (6 bases). This CDR3 comprises 13 residues. Germline CDR1 is SGHDT and CDR2 is YYEEEE. Trimming took 0 bases from V and 8 from J, leaving 8 bases between them. Written as DNA, the CDR3 is TGTGCCAGCAGCTTGGACAGGGAGGAAAAACTGTTTTTT. This codes for CASSLDREEKLFF.

The V call is TRBV9, the J call TRBJ1-1; D is undetermined. Deletions cut 0 bases from V and 3 bases from J, with 9 bases between. Germline loops: CDR1 SGDLS, CDR2 YYNGEE. The length of the CDR3 is 14 residues. In DNA form, the CDR3 reads TGTGCCAGCAGCGTAGAGCGGTCGGACACTGAAGCTTTCTTT. As protein: CASSVERSDTEAFF.

This clone was picked up one time. This chain connects TRBV7-3 to TRBJ1-2; TRBD1 agrees at 8 bases. The CDR3 totals 13 residues. CDR1 and CDR2 from the germline V gene are SGHTA and FQGTGA. V lost 5 bases and J lost 5; bases outside the gene matches: 4. CDR3 nucleotide sequence: TGTGCCAGCAGCGCGGGACAGGAATATGGCTACACCTTC. It specifies CASSAGQEYGYTF.

The sample holds a few counts of this clone. The chain recombines TRBV29-1 with TRBJ2-3; TRBD2 matches at 10 bases. Germline values: CDR1 SQVTM, CDR2 ANQGSEA. With V trimmed by 6 bases and J by 1 base, 10 bases remained unmatched. The CDR3 totals 16 residues. CDR3 DNA sequence: TGCAGCGTCGGCAGAAGCGGGAGGGTAGGCACAGATACGCAGTATTTT. Residues: CSVGRSGRVGTDTQYF.

This chain links TRBV28 with TRBJ2-7; D unclear. Germline CDR1 MDHEN, CDR2 SYDVKM. The CDR3 is 13 residues long. V was cut by 1 base and J by 2 bases, with 6 bases left in between. CDR3 nucleotides: TGTGCCAGCAGTTTATTATCAGCCTACGAGCAGTACTTC. It codes for CASSLLSAYEQYF.

Worth noting for this clone: The identical CDR3 is also encoded by other nucleotide sequences in the sample. CDR3 region: CASSLVAGANTGELFF. CDR3 DNA sequence: TGCGCCAGCAGCTTGGTAGCCGGGGCGAACACCGGGGAGCTGTTTTTT. V is TRBV5-1 and J is TRBJ2-2; tentatively, D is TRBD2 (5 bases). This CDR3 is built from 16 residues. V lost 0 bases and J lost 0, with 9 bases in between. Germline CDR1 SGHRS, CDR2 YFSETQ.